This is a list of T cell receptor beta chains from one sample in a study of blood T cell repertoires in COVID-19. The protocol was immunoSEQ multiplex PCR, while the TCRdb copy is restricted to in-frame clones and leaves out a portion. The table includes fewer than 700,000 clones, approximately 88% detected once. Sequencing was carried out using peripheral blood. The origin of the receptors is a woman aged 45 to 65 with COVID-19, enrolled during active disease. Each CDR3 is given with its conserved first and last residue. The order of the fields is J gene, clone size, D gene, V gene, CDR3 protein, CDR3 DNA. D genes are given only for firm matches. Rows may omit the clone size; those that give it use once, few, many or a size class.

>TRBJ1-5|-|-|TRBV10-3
CAIGDRPNQPQHF
TGTGCCATCGGCGACAGACCCAATCAGCCCCAGCATTTT
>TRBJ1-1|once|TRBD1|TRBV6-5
CASSKTGDTEAFF
TGTGCCAGCAGTAAAACAGGGGACACTGAAGCTTTCTTT
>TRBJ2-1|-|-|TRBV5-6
CASSLGRGKQFF
TGTGCCAGCAGCTTGGGGAGGGGCAAGCAGTTCTTC
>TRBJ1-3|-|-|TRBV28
CASSFGRRGSGNTIYF
TGTGCCAGCAGTTTTGGGAGACGGGGGAGTGGAAACACCATATATTTT
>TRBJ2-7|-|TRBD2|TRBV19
CASRLKGGGDYEQYF
TGTGCCAGTAGGCTTAAGGGTGGGGGGGACTACGAGCAGTACTTC
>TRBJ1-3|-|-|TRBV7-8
CASSSGGNTGNTIYF
TGTGCCAGCAGCAGCGGCGGTAATACTGGAAACACCATATATTTT
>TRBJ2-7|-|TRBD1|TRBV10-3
CAISTGQAYLSYEQYF
TGTGCCATCAGTACGGGACAGGCCTACTTATCCTACGAGCAGTACTTC
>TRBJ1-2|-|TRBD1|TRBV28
CASSRRDRGYSGYTF
TGTGCCAGCAGTAGACGGGACAGGGGGTATAGTGGCTACACCTTC
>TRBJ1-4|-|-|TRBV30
CAWRPVIRGLGEKLFF
TGTGCCTGGAGGCCCGTTATCAGGGGCCTTGGTGAAAAACTGTTTTTT
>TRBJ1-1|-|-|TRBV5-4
CASSFQGLNTEAFF
TGTGCCAGCAGCTTCCAGGGCCTGAACACTGAAGCTTTCTTT
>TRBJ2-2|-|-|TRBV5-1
CASNARNTGELFF
TGCGCCAGCAACGCCAGGAACACCGGGGAGCTGTTTTTT
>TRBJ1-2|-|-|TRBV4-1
CASSQDPKWGRVGYTF
TGCGCCAGCAGCCAAGACCCGAAGTGGGGGAGGGTTGGCTACACCTTC
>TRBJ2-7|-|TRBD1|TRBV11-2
CASSSGDRGSYEQYF
TGTGCCAGCAGCTCAGGCGACAGGGGCTCATACGAGCAGTACTTC
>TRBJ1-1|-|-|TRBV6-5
CASSFTGVNTEAFF
TGTGCCAGCAGTTTTACAGGAGTTAACACTGAAGCTTTCTTT
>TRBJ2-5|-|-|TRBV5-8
CASRPGHLSGETQYF
TGTGCCAGCAGACCGGGACACTTATCTGGGGAGACCCAGTACTTC
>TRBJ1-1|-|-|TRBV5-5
CASSSGARQNTEAFF
TGTGCCAGCAGCTCTGGGGCCCGACAGAACACTGAAGCTTTCTTT
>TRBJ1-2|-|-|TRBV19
CASSIPGQLYGYTF
TGTGCCAGTAGTATCCCGGGACAACTATATGGCTACACCTTC
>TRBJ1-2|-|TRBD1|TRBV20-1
CSAKTGAGYTF
TGCAGTGCTAAGACAGGGGCTGGCTACACCTTC
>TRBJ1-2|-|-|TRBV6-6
CASSSQGLFYGYTF
TGTGCCAGCAGTTCACAGGGCCTCTTCTATGGCTACACCTTC
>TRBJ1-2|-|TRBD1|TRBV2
CASAGTGPYGYTF
TGTGCCAGCGCCGGGACAGGGCCCTATGGCTACACCTTC
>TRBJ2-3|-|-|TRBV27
CASSSSKGLTQYF
TGTGCCAGCAGTTCATCCAAGGGACTCACGCAGTATTTT
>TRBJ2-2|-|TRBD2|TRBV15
CATSPGGRGGLFF
TGTGCCACCAGCCCGGGAGGGCGTGGGGGGCTGTTTTTT
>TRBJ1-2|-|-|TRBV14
CASSQLTGSGGYTF
TGTGCCAGCAGCCAACTAACAGGGTCGGGAGGCTACACCTTC
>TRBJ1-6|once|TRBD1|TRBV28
CASSTWTGTGLSSYNSPLHF
TGTGCCAGCAGTACCTGGACAGGGACGGGTCTAAGCTCCTATAATTCACCCCTCCACTTT
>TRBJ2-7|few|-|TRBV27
CASSSTDSYEQYF
TGTGCCAGCAGTTCGACAGACTCCTACGAGCAGTACTTC
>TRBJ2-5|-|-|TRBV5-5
CASSRMTGLQETQYF
TGTGCCAGCAGCCGCATGACAGGCCTACAAGAGACCCAGTACTTC
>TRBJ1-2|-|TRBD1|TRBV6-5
CASSYGQGGGYTF
TGTGCCAGCAGTTACGGGCAGGGGGGTGGCTACACCTTC
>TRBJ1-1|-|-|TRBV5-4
CASSSERVSNTEAFF
TGTGCCAGCAGCTCCGAGAGGGTCAGTAACACTGAAGCTTTCTTT
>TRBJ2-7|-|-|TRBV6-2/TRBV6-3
CASSYRGYEQYF
TGTGCCAGCAGTTACCGAGGCTACGAGCAGTACTTC
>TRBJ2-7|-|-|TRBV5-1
CASSSTGSSYEQYF
TGCGCCAGCAGCTCTACAGGCAGCTCCTACGAGCAGTACTTC
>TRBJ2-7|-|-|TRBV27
CASSLKPAGYEQYF
TGTGCCAGCAGCCTTAAACCAGCGGGCTACGAGCAGTACTTC
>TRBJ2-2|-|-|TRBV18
CASSPPATTGELFF
TGTGCCAGCTCACCACCGGCGACAACCGGGGAGCTGTTTTTT
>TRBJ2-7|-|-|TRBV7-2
CASSLVGGGSLEQYF
TGTGCCAGCAGCTTAGTTGGGGGGGGCTCGCTCGAGCAGTACTTC
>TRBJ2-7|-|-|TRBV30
CAWKEASYEQYF
TGTGCCTGGAAGGAGGCCTCCTACGAGCAGTACTTC
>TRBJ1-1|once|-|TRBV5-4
CASSLAQAGTEAFF
TGTGCCAGCAGCTTGGCGCAGGCGGGCACTGAAGCTTTCTTT
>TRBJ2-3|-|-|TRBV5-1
CASSLEVGGATDTQYF
TGCGCCAGCAGCTTGGAAGTGGGGGGGGCCACAGATACGCAGTATTTT
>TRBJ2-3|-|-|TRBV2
CASSQGLTDTQYF
TGTGCCAGCAGTCAGGGGCTCACAGATACGCAGTATTTT
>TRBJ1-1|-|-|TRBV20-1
CSASGGGTEAFF
TGCAGTGCCAGTGGGGGAGGCACTGAAGCTTTCTTT